This TCR beta chain was sequenced during a study of graft-versus-host responses after intestinal transplantation. The CDR3 consists of 16 residues. Germline V gene lookup returns CDR1 MGHRA and CDR2 YSYEKL. Between the trimmed V and J ends, which lost 3 bases and 1 base, there was a span of 15 bases. As to this clone: Its antigen is as yet unknown.

The table came from immunoSEQ multiplex PCR; TCRdb's copy has only in-frame clones and leaves some out. This sample has 80,000 to 90,000 clones, with 90% found just once. Sequenced material: unstimulated CD4+ T cells sorted from spleen or lymph node cells, taken before intestinal transplant. The receptor was isolated from a human donor who received an intestinal transplant. The V call is TRBV4-1, the J call TRBJ1-1, with a possible D match to TRBD1 (6 bases). In nucleotides, the CDR3 is TGCGCCAGCAGCCACATACAGGGCTTTAAGAACACTGAAGCTTTCTTT. Its protein is CASSHIQGFKNTEAFF.